The source of this TCR beta chain is a study of human T cells and chemical hapten exposure. Study-wide background: In the roughly 24-week study, patients were dosed weekly with diphenylcyclopropenone on the scalp throughout.

The study's findings and limits: Alopecia in the donors means their immune response may deviate from healthy people's. Expanded TCRs formed significantly more large CDR3 similarity clusters than controls.

As for this clonotype: What it binds is not known.

Separate cDNA molecules received unique molecular identifiers, which the library attached to them. TCRdb re-called the reads through MiXCR, storing one row per CDR3 protein. The data contain approximately 4,900 distinct CDR3 sequences, about 60% of them singletons. Treatment described: therapeutic diphenylcyclopropenone sensitization with weekly scalp DPC. The sequence was collected from an adult with alopecia areata. Some clones in this sample may be carry-over from other donors' samples. This table probably holds off-target reads from a library built for another chain. The specimen was whole blood, collected before DPC sensitization or 2, 6, or about 24 weeks after (not recorded which).

The DNA for the CDR3 is TGTGCCATCAGTGGATCCGACATCAGGGGGACAGATACGCAGTATTTT. Translating it yields CAISGSDIRGTDTQYF. This rearrangement joins TRBV10-3 to TRBJ2-3; 7 bases match TRBD1. The germline gives CDR1 ENHRY, CDR2 SYGVKD. V lost 4 bases to trimming and J lost 3 bases; unmatched junction nucleotides: 10. This CDR3 is 16 amino acids long.